These 7 T cell receptor beta chains originate from one sample sequenced in a study of blood T cell repertoires in COVID-19. The table came from immunoSEQ multiplex PCR; TCRdb's copy has only in-frame clones and leaves some out. The table shows about 270,000 clones, with roughly 90% occurring only once. Input material: peripheral blood. The receptors originated from a man between 50 and 59 years old with acute or convalescent COVID-19.

The gene calls are TRBV24-1 and TRBJ2-2, with no clear D. Germline loops: CDR1 KGHDR, CDR2 SFDVKD. Trimming left V 3 bases short and J 1 base short, with 8 bases between. CDR3 length: 15 amino acids. CDR3 coding DNA: TGTGCCACCAGTGATGGAGCGATGAACACCGGGGAGCTGTTTTTT. Protein: CATSDGAMNTGELFF.

The J gene is TRBJ1-2, the V gene TRBV10-3; a possible D gene is TRBD1 (5 bases). This CDR3 has 15 amino acids. V was shortened by 2 bases and J by 3 bases, with 13 bases between the two germline ends. Per the germline V gene, CDR1 is ENHRY and CDR2 is SYGVKD. Written as DNA, the CDR3 is TGTGCCATCAGTGAGCAGGAGAAGGGGCACTATGGCTACACCTTC. It translates to CAISEQEKGHYGYTF.

The chain couples TRBV5-5 to TRBJ2-5, with TRBD2 identical over 8 bases. V shed 0 bases and J 5 bases; nucleotides not matched to a gene: 12. The CDR3 is 17 amino acids. Germline values: CDR1 SGHKS, CDR2 YYEKEE (reference sequence). The CDR3 nucleotides are TGTGCCAGCAGCTTGGAGGGGACTAGTTCCGCCCAGGAGACCCAGTACTTC. Its protein is CASSLEGTSSAQETQYF.

This clone has only a few counts. This chain joins TRBV2 and TRBJ2-7, with D tentatively TRBD1 (5 bases). This CDR3 region has 13 residues. Trimming left V 2 bases short and J 3 bases short, with 8 bases between. CDR1 is SNHLY, CDR2 FYNNEI, per germline. The DNA for the CDR3 is TGTGCCAGCAGTGAAAGGGGCAGCTACGAGCAGTACTTC. It codes for CASSERGSYEQYF. The whole variable domain, remainder taken from reference TRBV2 and TRBJ2-7, is EPEVTQTPSHQVTQMGQEVILRCVPISNHLYFYWYRQILGQKVEFLVSFYNNEISEKSEIFDDQFSVERPDGSNFTLKIRSTKLEDSAMYFCASSERGSYEQYFGPGTRLTVT.

The chain employs TRBV7-8 and TRBJ1-5; 8 bases match TRBD1. This CDR3 has 16 amino acids. The V gene's germline CDR1 is SGHVS and CDR2 FQNEAQ. Trimming removed 5 bases from V and 4 bases from J; junction bases left unmatched: 10. CDR3 in DNA: TGTGCCAGCAGCACGTTACAGGGGGTTGGTAATCAGCCCCAGCATTTT. Translated, it gives CASSTLQGVGNQPQHF.

The rearrangement uses TRBV7-8 and TRBJ1-4, with D perhaps matching TRBD1 (6 bases). The germline V gene encodes CDR1 SGHVS and CDR2 FQNEAQ. The CDR3 runs 15 residues. Trimming cost V 3 bases and J 7 bases, with 15 bases left between them. The CDR3 nucleotides read TGTGCCAGCAGCTTTACAGGGATCCCTGTTGAAAAACTGTTTTTT. The encoded protein is CASSFTGIPVEKLFF. Looking up the rest from reference TRBV7-8 and TRBJ1-4 gives the full variable domain: GAGVSQSPRYKVAKRGQDVALRCDPISGHVSLFWYQQALGQGPEFLTYFQNEAQLDKSGLPSDRFFAERPEGSVSTLKIQRTQQEDSAVYLCASSFTGIPVEKLFFGSGTQLSVL.

The chain uses TRBV19 and TRBJ1-3, with 8 bases fitting TRBD1. The germline V gene encodes CDR1 LNHDA and CDR2 SQIVND (reference sequence). The CDR3 extends over 18 amino acids. V shed 4 bases and J 5 bases; nucleotides not matched to a gene: 16. The CDR3 spells CASSKRGSGTGPRNTIYF. For the CDR3, the DNA is TGTGCCAGTAGTAAGAGGGGATCAGGGACAGGCCCCAGAAACACCATATATTTT.